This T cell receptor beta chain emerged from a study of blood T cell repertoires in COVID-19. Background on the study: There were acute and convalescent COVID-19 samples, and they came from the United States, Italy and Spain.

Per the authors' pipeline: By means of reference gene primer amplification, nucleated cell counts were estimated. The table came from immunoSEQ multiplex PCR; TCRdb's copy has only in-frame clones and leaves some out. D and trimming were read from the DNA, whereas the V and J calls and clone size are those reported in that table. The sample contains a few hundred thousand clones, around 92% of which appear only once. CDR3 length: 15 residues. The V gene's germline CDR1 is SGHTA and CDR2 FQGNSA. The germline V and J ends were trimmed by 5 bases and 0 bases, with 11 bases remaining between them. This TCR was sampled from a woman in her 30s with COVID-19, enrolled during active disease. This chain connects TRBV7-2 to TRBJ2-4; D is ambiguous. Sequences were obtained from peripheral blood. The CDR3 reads CASSPQNVAKNIQYF. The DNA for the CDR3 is TGTGCCAGCAGCCCCCAGAATGTAGCCAAAAACATTCAGTACTTC.